The source of this TCR beta chain is a study of patients and donors after allogeneic stem cell transplantation (dated by TCRdb to the early 2020s). The receptor library was made with RT-PCR. The run used a NextSeq 550. In-frame beta chains were kept once TCRdb had trimmed the public reads at Q25 with fastp and called clones with MiXCR. CDR3 protein sequences are deduplicated, and each keeps its most common genes and DNA. This sample gives fewer than 75,000 distinct CDR3 sequences in total; around 27% of them show up just once. The ten largest clones take up approximately 26% of the sample. Trimming at the junction amounts to 5 bases on V and 1 base on J, and the germline ends lie 11 bases apart. The CDR3 holds 14 amino acids from the cysteine to the phenylalanine. The read is trimmed to its CDR3 DNA, 42 bases read in frame from base 1. From the germline V gene (reference sequence), CDR1 is SEHNR and CDR2 is FQNEAQ.

Notes on this clonotype: The antigen it binds to is not known. Per-nucleotide qualities are absent, and no much larger clonotype sits a single base away.

The sequencing sample was made of blood, either unsorted or a sorted T cell fraction (not recorded which). The chain uses TRBV7-9 and TRBJ2-5; the best D guess is TRBD1, with 6 bases matching. This TCR came from a human donor who was either an allogeneic HSCT recipient or a stem cell or donor lymphocyte infusion donor (not recorded which). It is not recorded whose cells these are; they may come from a transplant donor. The nucleotides read TGTGCCAGCAGCGGCTGGACAGCCCAAGAGACCCAGTACTTC. Translated, this is CASSGWTAQETQYF.